This is a list of T cell receptor beta chains from one sample in a study of blood T cells in healthy people across ages. One entry per CDR3 protein results from TCRdb running MiXCR on the 5' RACE reads. Here the sample spans around 1,000,000 distinct CDR3 sequences, approximately 25% being singletons. This same sample was also taken into another study, of T cells of mothers and their children.

Source material: blood. These TCRs come from a girl aged 2 to 9 in good health. CDR3s include the opening cysteine and the closing phenylalanine or tryptophan. Each record gives: D gene, J gene, V gene, clone size, CDR3 DNA, CDR3 protein. The D gene is left open where the match is weak. Size tells how often a clone was seen (once, few, many) or the class of an expanded clone, and some rows leave it out.

>-|TRBJ2-5|TRBV29-1|few
TGCAGCGTTGAGAGTGAGGGGAGGGAGACCCAGTACTTC
CSVESEGRETQYF
>TRBD2|TRBJ2-1|TRBV3-1|-
TGTGCCAGCAGCCAGGGACTAGCGGGAAAAAGCTCCTACAATGAGCAGTTCTTC
CASSQGLAGKSSYNEQFF
>TRBD1|TRBJ1-4|TRBV7-2|-
TGTGCCAGCAGCCAGACAGGGTGGCGGGATGAAAAACTGTTTTTT
CASSQTGWRDEKLFF
>TRBD2|TRBJ2-3|TRBV29-1|many
TGCAGCGTCAAGAGCGGGAGAGGAGATACGCAGTATTTT
CSVKSGRGDTQYF
>TRBD2|TRBJ2-4|TRBV11-2|-
TGTGCCAGCAGCAATAGGGGAGCGGGGGGGCGGAACATTCAGTACTTC
CASSNRGAGGRNIQYF
>TRBD1|TRBJ1-1|TRBV29-1|-
TGCAGCGTTGAGACAGGGGATGTCACTGAAGCTTTCTTT
CSVETGDVTEAFF
>TRBD2|TRBJ2-5|TRBV7-2|-
TGTGCCAGCCGCCGGGGGACTATGGAGACCCAGTACTTC
CASRRGTMETQYF
>TRBD1|TRBJ2-1|TRBV12-3/TRBV12-4|few
TGTGCCAGCGAAGGTTCATTATCCGGGACAGGAAACAATGAGCAGTTCTTC
CASEGSLSGTGNNEQFF
>TRBD2|TRBJ2-1|TRBV29-1|-
TGCAGCGCTGAATCCTCTAGCGGTACCTACAATGAGCAGTTCTTC
CSAESSSGTYNEQFF
>-|TRBJ2-1|TRBV9|-
TGTGCCAGCAGCCCTGCAGGGGAGTTGCAGTTCTTC
CASSPAGELQFF
>-|TRBJ2-5|TRBV29-1|-
TGCAGCGGGGTCCCGGAATACGCCCCTAAGACCCAGTACTTC
CSGVPEYAPKTQYF
>-|TRBJ1-1|TRBV29-1|few
TGCAGCGTTGAGGCGGTTGAAGCTTTCTTT
CSVEAVEAFF
>-|TRBJ1-2|TRBV6-5|-
TGTGCCAGCAGTCGGACAAAGATCTCTGGCTACACCTTC
CASSRTKISGYTF
>-|TRBJ2-1|TRBV2|few
TGTACCAGAACCCAGGGGGGTCCCTACAATGAGCAGTTCTTC
CTRTQGGPYNEQFF
>TRBD2|TRBJ2-7|TRBV4-1|-
TGCGCCAGCAGCCAACTCAGCGGGAGCAGCTCGAAGCAGTACTTC
CASSQLSGSSSKQYF
>TRBD1|TRBJ1-3|TRBV12-3/TRBV12-4|-
TGTGCCAGCAGTTTAGGCTACGGACAGGGTTCTGGAAACACCATATATTTT
CASSLGYGQGSGNTIYF
>-|TRBJ2-7|TRBV5-1|-
TGCGCCAGCAGCGGTCAGACAGGCACGGGCGAGCAGTACTTC
CASSGQTGTGEQYF
>-|TRBJ1-1|TRBV7-9|-
TGTGCCAGCAGCTTAGACGGCTACATGAACACTGAAGCTTTCTTT
CASSLDGYMNTEAFF
>TRBD2|TRBJ2-1|TRBV6-2/TRBV6-3|-
TGTGCCAGCAGCAACCCCGGACTAGCGGGGGGGTCAACCTCCTACAATGAGCAGTTCTTC
CASSNPGLAGGSTSYNEQFF
>TRBD1|TRBJ2-5|TRBV29-1|-
TGCAGCGTTGCTAAAGGGACAGGGGGCGAGACCCAGTACTTC
CSVAKGTGGETQYF
>-|TRBJ1-5|TRBV2|once
TGTGCCAGCAGTAAGGACGGGACTTATCAGCCCCAGCATTTT
CASSKDGTYQPQHF
>-|TRBJ2-5|TRBV7-9|-
TGTGCCAGCAGCTTATCTAGCGCTACGGGAGAGACCCAGTACTTC
CASSLSSATGETQYF
>-|TRBJ1-5|TRBV12-5|once
TGTGCTAGTGTAACGGGGGGCGTCTATCAGCCCCAGCATTTT
CASVTGGVYQPQHF
>-|TRBJ1-1|TRBV20-1|-
TGCAGTGCTAGAGTCGACGACCGGGGAGCTTTCTTT
CSARVDDRGAFF
>TRBD2|TRBJ2-1|TRBV7-8|-
TGTGCCAGCAGCTTTACACCAGCGGGAGGCTGGGAGCAGTTCTTC
CASSFTPAGGWEQFF
>-|TRBJ2-7|TRBV4-3|-
TGCGCCAGCAGCCAAGATGCGGGTCCCTCTTACGAGCAGTACTTC
CASSQDAGPSYEQYF
>TRBD1|TRBJ1-4|TRBV5-1|few
TGCGCCAGCAGCTCGGGACAGTCAACTAATGAAAAACTGTTTTTT
CASSSGQSTNEKLFF
>TRBD1|TRBJ2-4|TRBV28|-
TGTGCCAGCCTACAGGGGGGCAAAAACATTCAGTACTTC
CASLQGGKNIQYF
>-|TRBJ1-2|TRBV20-1|-
TGCAGTGCTAGAGATTTACACGGGCTGCTTCTCTATGGCTACACCTTC
CSARDLHGLLLYGYTF
>-|TRBJ2-7|TRBV11-2|-
TGTGCCAGCAGCTTCCTAGACTGGGGTGGCGAGCAGTACTTC
CASSFLDWGGEQYF
>TRBD2|TRBJ2-1|TRBV6-1|few
TGTGCCAGCTCTCGGGGGGAGGCCCTCCGATACAATGAGCAGTTCTTC
CASSRGEALRYNEQFF
>-|TRBJ1-2|TRBV5-6|-
TGTGCCAGCAGCTGGGTCTGGGGATCTTATGGCTACACCTTC
CASSWVWGSYGYTF
>TRBD1|TRBJ1-1|TRBV6-2/TRBV6-3|few
TGTGCCAGCAGCCCTAGACAGGGGGTGGCCTACACTGAAGCTTTCTTT
CASSPRQGVAYTEAFF
>TRBD1|TRBJ1-1|TRBV4-3|few
TGCGCCAGCAGCCAAGAAAGCCAGGGGGTAATGAACACTGGAGCTTTCTTT
CASSQESQGVMNTGAFF
>TRBD1|TRBJ2-5|TRBV4-3|many
TGCGCCAGCAGCCAAGACGGGACAGACCAAGAGACCCAGTACTTC
CASSQDGTDQETQYF
>-|TRBJ2-3|TRBV5-1|many
TGCGCCAGCAGCCTCGATCTCGACAGGCCAGACACAGATACGCAGTATTTT
CASSLDLDRPDTDTQYF
>TRBD1|TRBJ1-1|TRBV5-6|once
TGTGCCAGCAGCGGAGACAGGGGGAACACTGAAGCTTTCTTT
CASSGDRGNTEAFF
>TRBD2|TRBJ2-1|TRBV7-3|many
TGTGCCAGCAGACTAGCGGGGGGCACCTACAATGAGCAGTTCTTC
CASRLAGGTYNEQFF
>TRBD1|TRBJ1-5|TRBV4-3|-
TGCGCCAGCAGCCGGGACAGGGGTCAGGGCCAGCCCCAGCATTTT
CASSRDRGQGQPQHF
>TRBD1|TRBJ2-3|TRBV12-3/TRBV12-4|-
TGTGCCAGCAGTTTTGTAGGGGGCCGGCCAGATACGCAGTATTTT
CASSFVGGRPDTQYF
>TRBD1|TRBJ2-5|TRBV2|-
TGTGCCGGAAGGGGGCTCAAGGAAGAGACCCAGTACTTC
CAGRGLKEETQYF
>TRBD1|TRBJ1-2|TRBV5-1|few
TGCGCCAGCAGCACAATCGGACAGGAGGGGCCTGGCTACACCTTC
CASSTIGQEGPGYTF
>TRBD1|TRBJ2-4|TRBV5-1|-
TGCGCCAGCAGCATCCATACGGACAGGTCCTGGGCCAAAAACATTCAGTACTTC
CASSIHTDRSWAKNIQYF